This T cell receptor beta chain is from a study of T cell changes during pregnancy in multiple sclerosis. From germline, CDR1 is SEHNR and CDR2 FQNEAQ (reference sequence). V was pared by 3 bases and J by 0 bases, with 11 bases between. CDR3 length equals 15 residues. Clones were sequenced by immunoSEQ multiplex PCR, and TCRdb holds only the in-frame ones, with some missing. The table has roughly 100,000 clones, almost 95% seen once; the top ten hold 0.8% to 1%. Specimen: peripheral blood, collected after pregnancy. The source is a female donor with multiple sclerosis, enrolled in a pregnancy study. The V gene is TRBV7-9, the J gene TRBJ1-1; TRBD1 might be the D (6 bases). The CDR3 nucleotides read TGTGCCAGCAGCTTGGACAGCCACATGAACACTGAAGCTTTCTTT. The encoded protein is CASSLDSHMNTEAFF.